The source of this T cell receptor (beta chain) is a study of blood T cell repertoires in COVID-19. Study-wide context: The cDNA or gDNA used as material had been derived from T cells, B-cell-depleted T cells, or PBMCs.

Assay: immunoSEQ multiplex PCR; the TCRdb copy retains only in-frame clones and omits some. Counted here are some 400,000 clones, roughly nine tenths occurring once; the ten biggest clones make up roughly 0.86%. Donors were grouped by their self-reported clinical history. Exposed enrollees had met someone with a PCR-confirmed or clinician-diagnosed COVID-19 case at some point within the 2 weeks before study entry. The CDR3 extends over 15 amino acids. Germline V gene sequence: CDR1 SGHDT, CDR2 YYEEEE. After removal of 3 bases from V and 2 bases from J, the junction contained 6 bases not matched to a gene.

The sample was PBMCs or T cells enriched from blood (not recorded which). This receptor was identified in a woman aged 40-49 years who had been exposed to COVID-19. V is TRBV5-6 and J is TRBJ1-1, with TRBD1 matching 8 bases. In DNA, the CDR3 is TGTGCCAGCAGCTCCGACAGGGGTCCTAACACTGAAGCTTTCTTT. Translated, it gives CASSSDRGPNTEAFF.